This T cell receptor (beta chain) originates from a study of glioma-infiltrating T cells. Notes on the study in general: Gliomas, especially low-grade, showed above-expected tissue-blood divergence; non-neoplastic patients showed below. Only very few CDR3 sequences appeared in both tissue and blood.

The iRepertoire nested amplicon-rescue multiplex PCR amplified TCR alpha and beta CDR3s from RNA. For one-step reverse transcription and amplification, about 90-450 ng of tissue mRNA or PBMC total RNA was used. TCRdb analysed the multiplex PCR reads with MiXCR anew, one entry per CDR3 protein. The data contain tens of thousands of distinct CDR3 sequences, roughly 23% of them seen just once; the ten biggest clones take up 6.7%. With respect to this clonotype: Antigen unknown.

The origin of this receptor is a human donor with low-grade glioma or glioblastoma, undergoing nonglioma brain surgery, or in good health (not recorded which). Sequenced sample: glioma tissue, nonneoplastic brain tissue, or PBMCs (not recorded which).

The CDR3 spells CATSRFNPRVDTDTQYF. CDR3 DNA sequence: TGTGCCACCAGCAGATTTAACCCGAGAGTGGACACAGATACGCAGTATTTT. The chain uses TRBV15 and TRBJ2-3; unclear D gene. Germline CDR1 and CDR2: LNHNV and YYDKDF (reference sequence). Trimming removed 2 bases at V and 2 bases at J, with 17 bases between. The CDR3 covers 17 residues.